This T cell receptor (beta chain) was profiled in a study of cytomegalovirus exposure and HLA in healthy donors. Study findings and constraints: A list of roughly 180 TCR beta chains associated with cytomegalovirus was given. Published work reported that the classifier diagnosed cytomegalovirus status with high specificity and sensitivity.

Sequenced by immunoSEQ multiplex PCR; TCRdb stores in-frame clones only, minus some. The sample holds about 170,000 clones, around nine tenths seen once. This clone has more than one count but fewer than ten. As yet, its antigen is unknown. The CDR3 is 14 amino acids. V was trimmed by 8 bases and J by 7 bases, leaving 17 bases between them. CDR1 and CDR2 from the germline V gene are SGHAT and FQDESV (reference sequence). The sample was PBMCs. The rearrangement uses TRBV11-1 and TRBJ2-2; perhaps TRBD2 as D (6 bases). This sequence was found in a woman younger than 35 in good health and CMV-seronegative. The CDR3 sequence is CASQTSRGGGELFF. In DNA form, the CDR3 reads TGTGCCAGCCAAACCTCAAGGGGAGGCGGGGAGCTGTTTTTT.